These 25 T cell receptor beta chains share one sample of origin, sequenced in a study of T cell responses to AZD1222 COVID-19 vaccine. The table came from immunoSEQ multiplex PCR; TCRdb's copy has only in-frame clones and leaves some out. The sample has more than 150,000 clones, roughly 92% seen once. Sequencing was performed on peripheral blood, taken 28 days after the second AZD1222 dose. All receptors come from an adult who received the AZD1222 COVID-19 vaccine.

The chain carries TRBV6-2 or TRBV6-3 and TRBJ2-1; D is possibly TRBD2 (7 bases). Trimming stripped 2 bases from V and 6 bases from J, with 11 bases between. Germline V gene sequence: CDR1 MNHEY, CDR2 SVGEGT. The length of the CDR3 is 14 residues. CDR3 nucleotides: TGTGCCAGCAGTTACGGGGGGGCCCTCAATGAGCAGTTCTTC. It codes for CASSYGGALNEQFF.

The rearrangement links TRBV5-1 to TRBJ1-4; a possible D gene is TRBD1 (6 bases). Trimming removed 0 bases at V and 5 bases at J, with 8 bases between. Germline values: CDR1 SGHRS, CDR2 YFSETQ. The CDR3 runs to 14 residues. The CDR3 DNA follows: TGCGCCAGCAGCTTGGGGACAGCGAATGAAAAACTGTTTTTT. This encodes CASSLGTANEKLFF.

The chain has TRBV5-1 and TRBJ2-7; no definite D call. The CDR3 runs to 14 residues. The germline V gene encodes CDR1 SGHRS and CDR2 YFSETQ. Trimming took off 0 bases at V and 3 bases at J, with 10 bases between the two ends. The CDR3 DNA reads TGCGCCAGCAGCTTGGCAGGTCCGGGCTACGAGCAGTACTTC. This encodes CASSLAGPGYEQYF.

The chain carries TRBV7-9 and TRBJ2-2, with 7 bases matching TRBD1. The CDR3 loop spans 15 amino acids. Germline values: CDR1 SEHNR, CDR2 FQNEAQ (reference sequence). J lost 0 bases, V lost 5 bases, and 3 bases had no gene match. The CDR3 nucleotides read TGTGCCAGCAGCCCGGGACAGACGAACACCGGGGAGCTGTTTTTT. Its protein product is CASSPGQTNTGELFF.

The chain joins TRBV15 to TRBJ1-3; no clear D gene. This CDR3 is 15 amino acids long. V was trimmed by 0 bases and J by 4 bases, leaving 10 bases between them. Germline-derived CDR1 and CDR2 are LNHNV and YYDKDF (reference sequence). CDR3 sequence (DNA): TGTGCCACCAGCAGAGATCTTGGAGGGGGAAACACCATATATTTT. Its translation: CATSRDLGGGNTIYF. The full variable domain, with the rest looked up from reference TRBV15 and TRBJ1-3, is DAMVIQNPRYQVTQFGKPVTLSCSQTLNHNVMYWYQQKSSQAPKLLFHYYDKDFNNEADTPDNFQSRRPNTSFCFLDIRSPGLGDTAMYLCATSRDLGGGNTIYFGEGSWLTVV.

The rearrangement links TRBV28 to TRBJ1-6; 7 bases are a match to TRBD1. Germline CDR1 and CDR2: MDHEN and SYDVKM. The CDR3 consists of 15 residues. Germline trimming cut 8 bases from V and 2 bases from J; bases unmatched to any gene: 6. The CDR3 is CASPTGSPYNSPLHF. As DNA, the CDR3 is TGTGCCAGCCCGACAGGGAGTCCCTATAATTCACCCCTCCACTTT.

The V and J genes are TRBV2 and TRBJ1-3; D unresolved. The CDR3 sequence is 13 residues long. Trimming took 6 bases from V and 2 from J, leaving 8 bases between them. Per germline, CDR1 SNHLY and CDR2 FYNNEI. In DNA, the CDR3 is TGTGCCAGCAGAGCAGCAGCTGGAAACACCATATATTTT. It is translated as CASRAAAGNTIYF.

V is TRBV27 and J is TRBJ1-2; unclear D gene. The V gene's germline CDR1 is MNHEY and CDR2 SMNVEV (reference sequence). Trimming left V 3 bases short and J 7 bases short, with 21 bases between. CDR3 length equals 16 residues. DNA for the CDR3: TGTGCCAGCAGTTTCGAGGGAAACCCGGCCTCCGCTGGCTACACCTTC. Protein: CASSFEGNPASAGYTF.

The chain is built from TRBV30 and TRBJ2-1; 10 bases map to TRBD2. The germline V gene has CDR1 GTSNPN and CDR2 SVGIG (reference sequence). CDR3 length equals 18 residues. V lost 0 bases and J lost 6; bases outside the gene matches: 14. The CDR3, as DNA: TGTGCCTGGAGTGTACTCAGCGGGAGGGCCGGTATTGTCAATGAGCAGTTCTTC. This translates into CAWSVLSGRAGIVNEQFF.

The CDR3 DNA sequence: TGTGCCAGCTCACCCGGGACCGGGTATGGCTACACCTTC. As protein: CASSPGTGYGYTF. V gene TRBV18 combines with J gene TRBJ1-2; perhaps TRBD1 as D (5 bases). Between the trimmed V and J ends, which lost 3 bases and 5 bases, there was a span of 10 bases. Germline V lookup: CDR1 KGHSH, CDR2 LQKENI. The CDR3 runs 13 residues.

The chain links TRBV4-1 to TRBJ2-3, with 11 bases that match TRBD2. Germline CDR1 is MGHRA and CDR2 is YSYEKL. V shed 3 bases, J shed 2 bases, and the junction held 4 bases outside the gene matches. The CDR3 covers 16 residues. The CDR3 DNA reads TGCGCCAGCAGCCAGACGACTAGCGGGATCACAGATACGCAGTATTTT. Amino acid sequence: CASSQTTSGITDTQYF.

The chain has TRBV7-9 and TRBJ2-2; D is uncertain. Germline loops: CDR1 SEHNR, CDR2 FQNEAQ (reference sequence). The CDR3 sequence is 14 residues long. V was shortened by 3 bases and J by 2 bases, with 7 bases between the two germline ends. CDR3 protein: CASSFSANTGELFF. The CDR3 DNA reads TGTGCCAGCAGCTTCTCGGCCAACACCGGGGAGCTGTTTTTT.

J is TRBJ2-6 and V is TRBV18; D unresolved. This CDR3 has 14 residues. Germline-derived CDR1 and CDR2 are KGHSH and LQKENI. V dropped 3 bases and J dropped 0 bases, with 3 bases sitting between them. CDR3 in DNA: TGTGCCAGCTCACCTCCCTCTGGGGCCAACGTCCTGACTTTC. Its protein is CASSPPSGANVLTF.

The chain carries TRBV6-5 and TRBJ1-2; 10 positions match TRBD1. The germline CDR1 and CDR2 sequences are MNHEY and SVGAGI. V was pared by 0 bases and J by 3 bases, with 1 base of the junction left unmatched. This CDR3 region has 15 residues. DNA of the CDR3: TGTGCCAGCAGTTACTCGGGACAGGGGTACTATGGCTACACCTTC. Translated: CASSYSGQGYYGYTF.

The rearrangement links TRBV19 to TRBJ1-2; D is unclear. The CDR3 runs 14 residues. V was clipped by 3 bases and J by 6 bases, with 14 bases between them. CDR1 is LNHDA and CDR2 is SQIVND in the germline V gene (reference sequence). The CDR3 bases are TGTGCCAGTAGTATCCCGGGGTTAAAGAATGGCTACACCTTC. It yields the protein CASSIPGLKNGYTF.

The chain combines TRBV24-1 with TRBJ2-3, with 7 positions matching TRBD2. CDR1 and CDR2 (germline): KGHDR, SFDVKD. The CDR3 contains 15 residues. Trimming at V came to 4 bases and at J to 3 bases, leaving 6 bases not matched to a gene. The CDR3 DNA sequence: TGTGCCACCAGTGAAGGCGGGAGTGGAACAGATACGCAGTATTTT. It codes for CATSEGGSGTDTQYF.

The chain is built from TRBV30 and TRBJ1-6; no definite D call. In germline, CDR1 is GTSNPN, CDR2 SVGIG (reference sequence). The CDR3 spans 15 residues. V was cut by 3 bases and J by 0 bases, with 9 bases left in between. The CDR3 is CAWRRESSYNSPLHF. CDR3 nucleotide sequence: TGTGCCTGGAGAAGGGAAAGCTCCTATAATTCACCCCTCCACTTT.

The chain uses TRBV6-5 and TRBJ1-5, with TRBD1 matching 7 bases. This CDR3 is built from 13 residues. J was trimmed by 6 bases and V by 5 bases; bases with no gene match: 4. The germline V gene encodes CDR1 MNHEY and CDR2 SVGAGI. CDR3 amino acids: CASSPHRGQPQHF. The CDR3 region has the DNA TGTGCCAGCAGTCCTCACAGGGGTCAGCCCCAGCATTTT.

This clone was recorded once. In DNA, the CDR3 is TGTGCCAGCAATAACAGGCGGAATGAAAAACTGTTTTTT. Amino acid sequence: CASNNRRNEKLFF. The chain uses TRBV28 and TRBJ1-4; TRBD1 is a possible D gene (5 bases). CDR3 length equals 13 residues. Per germline, CDR1 MDHEN and CDR2 SYDVKM. The germline V and J ends were trimmed by 7 bases and 5 bases, with 11 bases remaining between them.

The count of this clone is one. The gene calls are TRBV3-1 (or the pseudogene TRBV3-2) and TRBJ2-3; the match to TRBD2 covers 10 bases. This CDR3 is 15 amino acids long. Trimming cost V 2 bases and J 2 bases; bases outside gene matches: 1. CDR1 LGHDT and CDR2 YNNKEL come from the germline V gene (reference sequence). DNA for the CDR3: TGTGCCAGCAGCCAAAGCGGGAGGGTCACAGATACGCAGTATTTT. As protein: CASSQSGRVTDTQYF.

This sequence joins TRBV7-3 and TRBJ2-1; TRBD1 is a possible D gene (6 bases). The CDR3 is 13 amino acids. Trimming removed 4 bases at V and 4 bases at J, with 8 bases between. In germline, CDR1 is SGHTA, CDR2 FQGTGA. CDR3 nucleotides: TGTGCCAGCAGCTCAGGGGCATACAATGAGCAGTTCTTC. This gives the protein CASSSGAYNEQFF.

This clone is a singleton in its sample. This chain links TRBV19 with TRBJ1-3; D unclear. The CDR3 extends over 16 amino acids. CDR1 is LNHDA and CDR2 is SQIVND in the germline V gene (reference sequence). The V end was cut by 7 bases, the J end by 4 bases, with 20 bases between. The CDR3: CASTPFGGLSGNTIYF. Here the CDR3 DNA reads TGTGCCAGTACCCCCTTTGGTGGTTTATCCGGAAACACCATATATTTT.

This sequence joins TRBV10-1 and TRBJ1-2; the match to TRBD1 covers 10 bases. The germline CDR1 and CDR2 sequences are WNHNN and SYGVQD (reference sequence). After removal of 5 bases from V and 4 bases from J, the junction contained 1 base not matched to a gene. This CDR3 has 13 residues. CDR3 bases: TGCGCCAGCAGTTGGACAGGGGGCTATGGCTACACCTTC. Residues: CASSWTGGYGYTF.

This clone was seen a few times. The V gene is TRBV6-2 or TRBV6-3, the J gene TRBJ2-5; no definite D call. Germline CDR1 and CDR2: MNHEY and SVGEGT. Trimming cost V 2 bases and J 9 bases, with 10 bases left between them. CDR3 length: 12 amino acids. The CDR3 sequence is CASSYRDRAQYF. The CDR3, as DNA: TGTGCCAGCAGTTACAGGGATCGGGCCCAGTACTTC.

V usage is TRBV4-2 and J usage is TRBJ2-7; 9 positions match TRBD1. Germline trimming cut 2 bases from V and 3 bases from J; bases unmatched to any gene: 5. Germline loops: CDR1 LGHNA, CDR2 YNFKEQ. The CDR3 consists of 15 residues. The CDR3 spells CASSQPGQGRYEQYF. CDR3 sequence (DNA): TGTGCCAGCAGCCAACCGGGACAGGGTCGCTACGAGCAGTACTTC.